The clone carrying this T cell receptor (beta chain) has ten or more counts. The data derive from a study of CD8+CD57+ T cells in acquired aplastic anemia. The template used for profiling TCR beta VDJ and CDR3 was genomic DNA. TCRdb re-called the reads through MiXCR, storing one row per CDR3 protein. There are around 150,000 distinct CDR3 sequences in the sample; around 45% occur only once, and about 1.1% lies in the top ten. V was cut by 1 base and J by 7 bases, with 10 bases left in between. Germline V CDR1 and CDR2: LGHDT, YNNKEL (reference sequence). The CDR3 runs to 13 residues. This chain joins TRBV3-1 and TRBJ1-2; weak D call: TRBD1 (5 bases). The receptor comes from a human donor in good health. Sequencing was done on a sample of sorted CD4+, CD8+, or CD8+CD57+ T cells (not recorded which) from PBMCs. The CDR3 loop is CASSQGSRGGYTF. The CDR3 nucleotides are TGTGCCAGCAGCCAAGGGTCTAGGGGTGGCTACACCTTC.